The 26 T cell receptor beta chains below were found in one sample sequenced in a study of blood T cell repertoires in COVID-19 (dated by TCRdb to about 2020). Receptor libraries were prepared by the immunoSEQ multiplex PCR assay. As stored in TCRdb, this immuneACCESS dataset retains in-frame rearrangements with V and J assigned. A fraction of the clones does not appear; measured against another copy, unresolved V genes explain less than half of the discrepancy, and the remainder lacks a known reason. The sample data list roughly 130,000 clones, and more than 60% of these were observed just once. Together, the top ten hold 15% to 20% of the sample. The sequenced sample consisted of peripheral blood. Receptors were obtained from a man in his fifties or sixties with acute or convalescent COVID-19.

V usage is TRBV25-1 and J usage is TRBJ2-5; TRBD1 is a possible D gene (5 bases). V lost 3 bases, J lost 2 bases, and 19 bases lay in between. This CDR3 has 17 amino acids. Germline assignment: CDR1 MGHDK and CDR2 SYGVNS. The CDR3 region has the DNA TGTGCCAGCAGTGACCCGCAGGGTAGAGTGAATCAAGAGACCCAGTACTTC. Its protein is CASSDPQGRVNQETQYF.

The CDR3 DNA sequence: TGTGCCAGCAGCACCGGGACACCGGAGCAGTTCTTC. This sequence encodes CASSTGTPEQFF. J is TRBJ2-1 and V is TRBV6-5, with D perhaps TRBD1 (6 bases). The CDR3 is 12 amino acids. Germline CDR1 and CDR2: MNHEY and SVGAGI. Trimming left V 6 bases short and J 10 bases short, with 13 bases between.

V usage is TRBV19 and J usage is TRBJ1-1; possible D gene TRBD1, 5 bases. Germline V gene data show CDR1 as LNHDA and CDR2 as SQIVND (reference sequence). The ends were cut back, 6 bases at V and 1 base at J, with 9 bases in the middle. This CDR3 region has 13 residues. CDR3 in DNA: TGTGCCAGTAGCGATCAGGGGAACACTGAAGCTTTCTTT. This sequence encodes CASSDQGNTEAFF.

The rearrangement joins TRBV5-1 to TRBJ2-3; TRBD1 aligns across 7 bases. CDR3 length: 17 amino acids. Germline-derived CDR1 and CDR2 are SGHRS and YFSETQ. Losses at the gene ends were 4 bases for V and 4 bases for J; bases not matched to a gene: 15. The CDR3 reads CASSGGQVTVASDTQYF. The CDR3, as DNA: TGCGCCAGCAGCGGCGGACAGGTCACGGTGGCCTCAGATACGCAGTATTTT.

The rearrangement links TRBV5-4 to TRBJ2-1; possibly TRBD1 for D (6 bases). There are 15 residues in the CDR3. Trimming removed 1 base from V and 4 bases from J, with 12 bases in between. Germline V gene sequence: CDR1 SGHNT, CDR2 YYREEE (reference sequence). The chain's CDR3 is CASSLIEQGYNEQFF. In DNA, the CDR3 is TGTGCCAGCAGCTTGATAGAACAGGGTTACAATGAGCAGTTCTTC.

V is TRBV3-1 (or the pseudogene TRBV3-2) and J is TRBJ2-1, with TRBD1 as a possible D gene (5 bases). Germline V lookup: CDR1 LGHDT, CDR2 YNNKEL (reference sequence). The CDR3 has 16 residues. Trimming pared 1 base from V and 2 bases from J, leaving 12 bases between. CDR3 sequence: CASSQALGRTYNEQFF. The CDR3 bases are TGTGCCAGCAGCCAAGCTTTGGGGCGTACCTACAATGAGCAGTTCTTC.

The J gene is TRBJ2-5, the V gene TRBV11-2; D unresolved. The CDR3 length is 13 residues. The germline V and J ends were trimmed by 5 bases and 9 bases, with 16 bases remaining between them. From germline, CDR1 is SGHAT and CDR2 FQNNGV. The CDR3 sequence: CASSPLRDRAQYF. CDR3 nucleotides: TGTGCCAGCAGCCCCCTCCGTGACCGGGCCCAGTACTTC. Drawing the rest from reference TRBV11-2 and TRBJ2-5, the complete variable domain is EAGVAQSPRYKIIEKRQSVAFWCNPISGHATLYWYQQILGQGPKLLIQFQNNGVVDDSQLPKDRFSAERLKGVDSTLKIQPAKLEDSAVYLCASSPLRDRAQYFGPGTRLLVL.

The chain uses TRBV7-2 and TRBJ2-3; 7 bases are shared with TRBD1. The germline gives CDR1 SGHTA, CDR2 FQGNSA. The junction had 9 bases not matched to a gene; V was cut back by 3 bases and J by 6 bases. This CDR3 contains 15 residues. Here the CDR3 DNA reads TGTGCCAGCAGCTTTTCCCCAGGGGGATCGGATACGCAGTATTTT. Translation gives CASSFSPGGSDTQYF.

The chain uses TRBV27 and TRBJ1-5, with D tentatively TRBD1 (5 bases). Germline CDR1 is MNHEY and CDR2 is SMNVEV (reference sequence). Trimming cost V 8 bases and J 6 bases, with 11 bases left between them. The CDR3 has 12 residues. The CDR3 DNA reads TGTGCCAGCTCAACCGGGGGTCAGCCCCAGCATTTT. Amino acid sequence: CASSTGGQPQHF.

The chain carries TRBV6-5 and TRBJ1-5, with 8 bases identical to TRBD1. The germline V gene has CDR1 MNHEY and CDR2 SVGAGI. With 5 bases clipped from V and 9 bases from J, the junction kept 9 bases outside the gene matches. The CDR3 runs to 14 residues. The CDR3 DNA sequence: TGTGCCAGCAGTCTAGGACAGGGCGGCGGGCCCCAGCATTTT. The encoded protein is CASSLGQGGGPQHF.

The chain employs TRBV27 and TRBJ2-7; the D gene is possibly TRBD1 (6 bases). The CDR3 is made up of 14 amino acids. Looked up from germline, CDR1 is MNHEY and CDR2 is SMNVEV (reference sequence). V shed 5 bases and J shed 5 bases, with 16 bases lying between them. CDR3 DNA: TGTGCCAGCAGTCCCAATAACAGGGTCCACGAGCAGTACTTC. It yields the protein CASSPNNRVHEQYF.

This clone turned up a few times. This chain connects TRBV5-1 to TRBJ2-7; TRBD1 agrees at 9 bases. The CDR3 loop spans 14 amino acids. In germline, CDR1 is SGHRS, CDR2 YFSETQ. The V gene end was trimmed by 3 bases and the J gene end by 5 bases; junction bases not matched to a gene: 6. CDR3 DNA: TGCGCCAGCAGCTCTCCGGGACAGGGCCACGAGCAGTACTTC. Encoded protein: CASSSPGQGHEQYF.

The V and J genes are TRBV5-1 and TRBJ1-2, with D unclear. The CDR3 extends over 14 amino acids. The ends were cut back, 2 bases at V and 5 bases at J, with 13 bases in the middle. Germline CDR1 SGHRS, CDR2 YFSETQ. The CDR3 coding sequence is TGCGCCAGCAGCTTAGAAAGTACAGAATATGGCTACACCTTC. Its translation: CASSLESTEYGYTF. Using reference TRBV5-1 and TRBJ1-2 for the parts outside the CDR3, the full variable domain is KAGVTQTPRYLIKTRGQQVTLSCSPISGHRSVSWYQQTPGQGLQFLFEYFSETQRNKGNFPGRFSGRQFSNSRSEMNVSTLELGDSALYLCASSLESTEYGYTFGSGTRLTVV.

The chain has TRBV7-8 and TRBJ1-2; D ambiguous. V was cut by 3 bases and J by 5 bases, with 10 bases left in between. Germline CDR1 and CDR2: SGHVS and FQNEAQ. This CDR3 contains 13 residues. CDR3 protein: CASSFQSGYGYTF. CDR3 bases: TGTGCCAGCAGCTTTCAATCGGGATATGGCTACACCTTC.

This chain uses TRBV27 with TRBJ2-2; possibly TRBD1 for D (6 bases). The germline V gene has CDR1 MNHEY and CDR2 SMNVEV (reference sequence). This CDR3 has 13 amino acids. V was pared by 6 bases and J by 5 bases, with 10 bases between. For the CDR3, the DNA is TGTGCCAGCAGACCAGGGGCAACCGGGGAGCTGTTTTTT. Translation gives CASRPGATGELFF.

V usage is TRBV6-5 and J usage is TRBJ1-1; the match to TRBD1 covers 9 bases. The CDR3 covers 15 residues. Trimming took 3 bases from V and 5 from J; bases not matched to a gene: 7. Germline loops: CDR1 MNHEY, CDR2 SVGAGI. As DNA, the CDR3 is TGTGCCAGCAGTTATATAGGACAGGGGAGGACTGAAGCTTTCTTT. It translates to CASSYIGQGRTEAFF.

The genes are TRBV19 and TRBJ2-3; 9 nucleotides agree with TRBD1. The length of the CDR3 is 16 residues. The J segment lost 6 bases and the V segment lost 2 bases, leaving 9 bases of the junction unmatched. The germline gives CDR1 LNHDA, CDR2 SQIVND (reference sequence). In DNA form, the CDR3 reads TGTGCCAGTAGTATAACACCGGGACAGGGTGGTGATACGCAGTATTTT. It yields the protein CASSITPGQGGDTQYF.

This rearrangement joins TRBV5-1 to TRBJ1-3, with 7 bases aligning to TRBD1. CDR1 and CDR2 from the germline V gene are SGHRS and YFSETQ. The CDR3 runs 15 residues. Germline trimming cut 4 bases from V and 4 bases from J; bases unmatched to any gene: 8. The CDR3 nucleotides read TGCGCCAGCAGCCTGGACAGGCTTGACGGAAACACCATATATTTT. As protein: CASSLDRLDGNTIYF.

The chain joins TRBV19 to TRBJ2-3, with a tentative D call TRBD2 (5 bases). Trimming cost V 3 bases and J 1 base, with 8 bases left between them. CDR1 is LNHDA and CDR2 is SQIVND in the germline V gene (reference sequence). CDR3 length: 14 residues. In DNA, the CDR3 is TGTGCCAGTAGTATCGGGGTGGGCACAGATACGCAGTATTTT. Translating gives CASSIGVGTDTQYF.

The gene calls are TRBV4-2 and TRBJ1-2; 9 bases are a match to TRBD1. The trim removed 0 bases at V and 6 bases at J, leaving 8 bases unmatched. The CDR3 runs 16 residues. Germline assignment: CDR1 LGHNA and CDR2 YNFKEQ. The CDR3 reads CASSQDRGQGFDGYTF. The CDR3 DNA follows: TGTGCCAGCAGCCAAGATAGAGGACAGGGGTTTGATGGCTACACCTTC.

This sequence joins TRBV9 and TRBJ2-5; perhaps TRBD2 as D (5 bases). V was shortened by 0 bases and J by 1 base, with 10 bases between the two germline ends. This CDR3 has 15 amino acids. The germline gives CDR1 SGDLS, CDR2 YYNGEE. The chain's CDR3 is CASSVAVSAQETQYF. CDR3 DNA sequence: TGTGCCAGCAGCGTAGCCGTTAGCGCCCAAGAGACCCAGTACTTC.

This chain uses TRBV12-3 or TRBV12-4 with TRBJ2-1; D may be TRBD1 (6 bases). The V end was cut by 7 bases, the J end by 9 bases, with 10 bases between. The CDR3 runs 11 residues. The CDR3 sequence: CASIRGGEQFF. The DNA for the CDR3 is TGTGCCAGCATAAGAGGGGGTGAGCAGTTCTTC.

This clone was detected only a few times. The chain has TRBV6-5 and TRBJ2-7; 11 bases are a match to TRBD1. Unmatched junction bases numbered 6, after V lost 6 bases and J lost 5 bases. CDR1 and CDR2 (germline): MNHEY, SVGAGI. The CDR3 spans 14 residues. The CDR3 region is CASRRGTGGNEQYF. The CDR3 DNA is TGTGCCAGCAGGAGGGGGACAGGGGGGAACGAGCAGTACTTC.

This clone was detected only a few times. The chain combines TRBV27 with TRBJ2-7, with D unclear. CDR3 length: 11 amino acids. Germline assignment: CDR1 MNHEY and CDR2 SMNVEV (reference sequence). Deletions cut 5 bases from V and 3 bases from J, with 5 bases between. Here the CDR3 DNA reads TGTGCCAGCAGTCCAGGCTACGAGCAGTACTTC. It is translated as CASSPGYEQYF.

The count of this clone is one. The rearrangement joins TRBV5-1 to TRBJ2-1, with D possibly being TRBD1 (6 bases). The ends were cut back, 7 bases at V and 8 bases at J, with 16 bases in the middle. The CDR3 covers 13 residues. The germline CDR1 and CDR2 sequences are SGHRS and YFSETQ. CDR3 protein: CASSLQGADEQFF. The CDR3 DNA follows: TGCGCCAGCTCCCTACAGGGTGCGGATGAGCAGTTCTTC.

The chain uses TRBV6-5 and TRBJ1-1; D gene uncertain. V lost 7 bases and J lost 2, with 11 bases in between. Germline CDR1 MNHEY, CDR2 SVGAGI. The CDR3 length is 13 residues. The CDR3 here is CASTRATNTEAFF. CDR3 DNA: TGTGCCAGCACGAGGGCTACAAACACTGAAGCTTTCTTT.